This entry lists 20 T cell receptor beta chains sequenced from one sample in a study of blood T cells in healthy people across ages. PCR was performed a second time for about 7 to 12 cycles using a sample-barcoded 5' primer and a J-beta primer mix. TCRdb re-called the 5' RACE reads with MiXCR, one entry per CDR3 protein. The table lists approximately 400,000 distinct CDR3 sequences, roughly half of them singletons. Sequencing was done on a sample of blood. The source is a man in his 60s in good health.

This clonotype was counted at least ten times. This chain links TRBV20-1 with TRBJ2-7, with D possibly called TRBD1 or TRBD2 (5 bases each). The CDR3 extends over 14 amino acids. Trimming cost V 2 bases and J 7 bases, with 18 bases left between them. Germline V gene data show CDR1 as DFQATT and CDR2 as SNEGSKA (reference sequence). Here the CDR3 reads CSARIRDGLREQYF. The CDR3 nucleotides read TGCAGTGCTAGAATCCGGGACGGTCTTCGGGAGCAGTACTTC.

The gene calls are TRBV15 and TRBJ2-3; 8 nucleotides agree with TRBD2. The length of the CDR3 is 17 residues. The germline V gene encodes CDR1 LNHNV and CDR2 YYDKDF (reference sequence). The V gene end was trimmed by 2 bases and the J gene end by 8 bases; junction bases not matched to a gene: 15. The CDR3 loop reads CATSRNRGLAGAVTQYF. The CDR3 DNA sequence: TGTGCCACCAGCAGAAACCGAGGACTAGCCGGTGCGGTTACGCAGTATTTT.

The gene calls are TRBV20-1 and TRBJ2-3; TRBD1 might be the D (6 bases). Germline CDR1 DFQATT, CDR2 SNEGSKA (reference sequence). V gave up 5 bases and J gave up 4 bases, with 7 bases separating them. CDR3 size: 11 residues. The CDR3 DNA follows: TGCAGTGCTGCAGGGGCAGATACGCAGTATTTT. Its protein product is CSAAGADTQYF.

This chain uses TRBV7-9 with TRBJ2-5; D unclear. V was clipped by 2 bases and J by 11 bases, with 12 bases between them. Germline-derived CDR1 and CDR2 are SEHNR and FQNEAQ (reference sequence). CDR3 length: 12 amino acids. CDR3 nucleotide sequence: TGTGCCAGCAGCTTAATATCTCAGGAGCAGTACTTC. This gives the protein CASSLISQEQYF.

The rearrangement uses TRBV6-5 and TRBJ1-2; D is unclear. Per the germline V gene, CDR1 is MNHEY and CDR2 is SVGAGI. V lost 1 base and J 7 bases, leaving 7 bases between the germline ends. This CDR3 is built from 12 residues. CDR3: CASSYYFGGYTF. The CDR3 bases are TGTGCCAGCAGTTACTATTTCGGTGGCTACACCTTC.

In regard to this clonotype: At one boundary the junction diverges from the germline segment, which might be a read error. The chain combines TRBV6-6 with TRBJ1-2, with a weak D call TRBD1 (5 bases). This CDR3 contains 12 residues. Germline CDR1 is MNHNY and CDR2 is SVGAGI (reference sequence). CDR3 sequence reads: CTSSYSGGGYTF. CDR3 in DNA: TGTACCAGCAGTTACTCGGGGGGTGGCTACACCTTC.

The rearrangement joins TRBV28 to TRBJ1-4, with 7 positions matching TRBD1. Per germline, CDR1 MDHEN and CDR2 SYDVKM. V trimming: 8 bases; J trimming: 5 bases; junction bases outside the gene matches: 8. CDR3 length equals 14 residues. CDR3 in amino acids: CASFQQGRNEKLFF. The CDR3, as DNA: TGTGCCAGCTTCCAACAGGGGAGAAATGAAAAACTGTTTTTT.

This clonotype has only a few counts. V is TRBV6-1 and J is TRBJ2-7, with 8 bases that match TRBD1. The CDR3 runs to 14 residues. The V and J ends lost 7 bases and 5 bases, in that order; junction bases with no gene match: 10. Germline assignment: CDR1 MNHNS and CDR2 SASEGT. The DNA of the CDR3 is TGTGCCAGCACCGCGACAGGACAGGGCAACGAGCAGTACTTC. Its translation is CASTATGQGNEQYF.

V gene TRBV28 combines with J gene TRBJ2-2; 10 bases line up with TRBD2. The CDR3 runs to 16 residues. Germline V gives CDR1 MDHEN, CDR2 SYDVKM. Trimming cost V 2 bases and J 6 bases; bases outside gene matches: 6. This chain's CDR3 is CASSLRLAGAAGELFF. CDR3 DNA sequence: TGTGCCAGCAGTTTAAGGCTAGCGGGAGCGGCCGGGGAGCTGTTTTTT.

CDR3 sequence: CASSQETGGYGYTF. The DNA of the CDR3 is TGTGCCAGCAGCCAAGAGACAGGCGGATATGGCTACACCTTC. V usage is TRBV4-2 and J usage is TRBJ1-2, with D possibly matching TRBD1 (6 bases). Trimming pared 0 bases from V and 5 bases from J, leaving 10 bases between. The CDR3 spans 14 residues. CDR1 and CDR2 (germline): LGHNA, YNFKEQ.

Details on this clonotype: It may be a read error: a sequence one base away is much more abundant. The rearrangement links TRBV20-1 to TRBJ1-1; D is undetermined. The CDR3 is 13 residues long. The V end lost 8 bases, the J end lost 0 bases, and 13 bases lay between the germline ends. The germline CDR1 and CDR2 sequences are DFQATT and SNEGSKA (reference sequence). CDR3 nucleotide sequence: TGCAGTACGCAGACTAACATGAACACTGAAGCTTTCTTT. This sequence encodes CSTQTNMNTEAFF.

The V call is TRBV28, the J call TRBJ2-2, with D maybe TRBD1 (6 bases). Germline loops: CDR1 MDHEN, CDR2 SYDVKM. Trimming shortened V by 6 bases and J by 5 bases, and 10 bases separated the two germline ends. The CDR3 spans 13 residues. CDR3 coding DNA: TGTGCCAGCAGCTACAGGGTGACCGGGGAGCTGTTTTTT. This sequence encodes CASSYRVTGELFF. The full variable domain, its missing parts supplied by reference TRBV28 and TRBJ2-2, is DVKVTQSSRYLVKRTGEKVFLECVQDMDHENMFWYRQDPGLGLRLIYFSYDVKMKEKGDIPEGYSVSREKKERFSLILESASTNQTSMYLCASSYRVTGELFFGEGSRLTVL.

The V call is TRBV25-1, the J call TRBJ2-7; 10 bases align to TRBD1. CDR1 and CDR2 from the germline V gene are MGHDK and SYGVNS. V lost 4 bases and J lost 2; bases outside the gene matches: 8. This CDR3 is built from 16 residues. The CDR3 is CASSGRDRGGPYEQYF. The CDR3 DNA follows: TGTGCCAGCAGTGGCCGGGACAGGGGAGGACCCTACGAGCAGTACTTC.

V and J are TRBV6-5 and TRBJ2-7; a weak D match, TRBD1 (5 bases). Deletions cut 0 bases from V and 7 bases from J, with 13 bases between. Per the germline V gene, CDR1 is MNHEY and CDR2 is SVGAGI. The length of the CDR3 is 14 residues. The CDR3 here is CASSYSGRVEEQYF. The CDR3 coding sequence is TGTGCCAGCAGTTACTCTGGCAGGGTCGAGGAGCAGTACTTC.

The V gene is TRBV30, the J gene TRBJ1-2; TRBD1 might be the D (5 bases). Trimming left V 1 base short and J 6 bases short, with 12 bases between. In germline, CDR1 is GTSNPN, CDR2 SVGIG (reference sequence). This CDR3 region has 13 residues. In DNA form, the CDR3 reads TGTGCCTGGAGTGGACAGTTCAACGATGGCTACACCTTC. Its protein product is CAWSGQFNDGYTF.

V gene TRBV7-3 combines with J gene TRBJ2-6, with D uncertain. Germline V CDR1 and CDR2: SGHTA, FQGTGA. V was trimmed by 5 bases and J by 4 bases, leaving 6 bases between them. The CDR3 sequence is 13 residues long. CDR3 nucleotide sequence: TGTGCCAGCAGCCAAGGGGGGGCCAACGTCCTGACTTTC. Protein product: CASSQGGANVLTF.

This clonotype occurred a few times. The V call is TRBV21-1, the J call TRBJ2-7; the D call in the table, TRBD2, was not verified against the DNA. TRBV21-1 represents a pseudogene. The length of the CDR3 is 16 residues. CDR3 amino acids: CASSQEGAEVPYEQYF. The CDR3 nucleotides are TGTGCCAGCAGCCAAGAAGGAGCGGAGGTCCCCTACGAGCAGTACTTC.

The genes are TRBV20-1 and TRBJ2-3; 7 bases are shared with TRBD2. Germline values: CDR1 DFQATT, CDR2 SNEGSKA (reference sequence). V shed 3 bases, J shed 1 base, and the junction held 7 bases outside the gene matches. This CDR3 contains 15 residues. Here the CDR3 reads CSASGTTIGTDTQYF. In DNA form, the CDR3 reads TGCAGTGCTAGTGGGACTACCATCGGCACAGATACGCAGTATTTT.

The V gene is TRBV28, the J gene TRBJ2-1; TRBD2 aligns across 11 bases. CDR3 size: 16 residues. Germline V lookup: CDR1 MDHEN, CDR2 SYDVKM. Trimming removed 6 bases from V and 15 bases from J; junction bases left unmatched: 19. CDR3: CASSPGVAGGPETLFF. The CDR3 bases are TGTGCCAGCAGCCCAGGCGTAGCGGGAGGGCCTGAGACCCTGTTCTTC. Using reference TRBV28 and TRBJ2-1 for the parts outside the CDR3, the full variable domain is DVKVTQSSRYLVKRTGEKVFLECVQDMDHENMFWYRQDPGLGLRLIYFSYDVKMKEKGDIPEGYSVSREKKERFSLILESASTNQTSMYLCASSPGVAGGPETLFFGPGTRLTVL.

The genes are TRBV7-2 and TRBJ2-7; maybe TRBD1 (6 bases). Germline CDR1 and CDR2: SGHTA and FQGNSA. V gave up 5 bases and J gave up 0 bases, with 14 bases separating them. The length of the CDR3 is 15 residues. CDR3 residues: CASSPQGMGSYEQYF. The CDR3 DNA sequence: TGTGCCAGCAGCCCGCAGGGGATGGGCTCCTACGAGCAGTACTTC.